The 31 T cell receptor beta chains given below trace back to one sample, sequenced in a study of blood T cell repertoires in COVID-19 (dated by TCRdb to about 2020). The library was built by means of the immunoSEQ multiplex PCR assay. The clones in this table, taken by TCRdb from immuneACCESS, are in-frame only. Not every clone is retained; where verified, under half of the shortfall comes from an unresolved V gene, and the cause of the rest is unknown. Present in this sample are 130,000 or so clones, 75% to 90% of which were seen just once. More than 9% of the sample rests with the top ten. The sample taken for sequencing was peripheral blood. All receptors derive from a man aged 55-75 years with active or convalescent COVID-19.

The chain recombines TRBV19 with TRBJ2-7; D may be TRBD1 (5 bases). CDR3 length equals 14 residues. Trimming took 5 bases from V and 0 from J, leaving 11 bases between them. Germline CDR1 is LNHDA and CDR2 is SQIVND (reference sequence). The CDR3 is CASSFTGSSYEQYF. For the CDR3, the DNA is TGTGCCAGTAGTTTCACAGGAAGCTCCTACGAGCAGTACTTC.

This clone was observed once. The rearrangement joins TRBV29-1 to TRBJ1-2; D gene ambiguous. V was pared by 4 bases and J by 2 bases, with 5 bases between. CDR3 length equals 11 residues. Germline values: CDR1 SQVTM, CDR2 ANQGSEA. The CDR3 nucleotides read TGCAGCGTTGGAGGGAACTATGGCTACACCTTC. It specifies CSVGGNYGYTF.

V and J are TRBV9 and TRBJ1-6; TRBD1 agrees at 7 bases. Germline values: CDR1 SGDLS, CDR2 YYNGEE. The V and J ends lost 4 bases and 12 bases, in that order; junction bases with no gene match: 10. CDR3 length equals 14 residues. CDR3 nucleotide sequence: TGTGCCAGCAGCACCGGGACAGCATTTAGACCCCTCCACTTT. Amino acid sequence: CASSTGTAFRPLHF.

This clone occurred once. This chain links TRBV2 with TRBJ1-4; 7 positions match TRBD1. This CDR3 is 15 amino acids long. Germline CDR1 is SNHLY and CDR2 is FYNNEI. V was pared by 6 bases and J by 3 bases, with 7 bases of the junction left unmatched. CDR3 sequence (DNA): TGTGCCAGCAGGACCAGGACAGGCGCTAATGAAAAACTGTTTTTT. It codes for CASRTRTGANEKLFF.

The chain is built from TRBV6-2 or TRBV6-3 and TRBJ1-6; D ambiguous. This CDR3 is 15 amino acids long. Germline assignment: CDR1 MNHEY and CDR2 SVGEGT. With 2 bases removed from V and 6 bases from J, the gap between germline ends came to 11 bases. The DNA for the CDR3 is TGTGCCAGCAGTTACGGCGGTTTGGGTAATTCACCCCTCCACTTT. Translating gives CASSYGGLGNSPLHF.

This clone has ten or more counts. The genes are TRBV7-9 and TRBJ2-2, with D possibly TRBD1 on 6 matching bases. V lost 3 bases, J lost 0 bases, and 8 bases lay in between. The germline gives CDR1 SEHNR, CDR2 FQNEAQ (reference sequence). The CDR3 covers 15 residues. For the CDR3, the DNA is TGTGCCAGCAGCTTCCGACAGGCGAACACCGGGGAGCTGTTTTTT. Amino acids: CASSFRQANTGELFF.

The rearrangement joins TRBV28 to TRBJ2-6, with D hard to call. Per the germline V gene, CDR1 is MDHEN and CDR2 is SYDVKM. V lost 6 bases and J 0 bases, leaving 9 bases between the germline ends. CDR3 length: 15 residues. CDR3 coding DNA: TGTGCCAGCAGCAGACTGTCCTCTGGGGCCAACGTCCTGACTTTC. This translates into CASSRLSSGANVLTF.

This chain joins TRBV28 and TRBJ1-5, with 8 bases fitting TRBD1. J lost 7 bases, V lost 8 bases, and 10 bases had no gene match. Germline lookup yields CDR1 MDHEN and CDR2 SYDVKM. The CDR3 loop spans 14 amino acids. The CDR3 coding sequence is TGTGCCAGCGGACAGGGCCTACTCACCCAGCCCCAGCATTTT. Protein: CASGQGLLTQPQHF. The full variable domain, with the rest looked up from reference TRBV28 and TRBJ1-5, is DVKVTQSSRYLVKRTGEKVFLECVQDMDHENMFWYRQDPGLGLRLIYFSYDVKMKEKGDIPEGYSVSREKKERFSLILESASTNQTSMYLCASGQGLLTQPQHFGDGTRLSIL.

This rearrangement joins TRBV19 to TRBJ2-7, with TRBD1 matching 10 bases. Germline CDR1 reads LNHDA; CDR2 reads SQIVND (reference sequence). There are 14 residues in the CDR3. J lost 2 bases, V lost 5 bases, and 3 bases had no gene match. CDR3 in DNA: TGTGCCAGTAGTCCTGGGACAGGGGCCTACGAGCAGTACTTC. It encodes CASSPGTGAYEQYF.

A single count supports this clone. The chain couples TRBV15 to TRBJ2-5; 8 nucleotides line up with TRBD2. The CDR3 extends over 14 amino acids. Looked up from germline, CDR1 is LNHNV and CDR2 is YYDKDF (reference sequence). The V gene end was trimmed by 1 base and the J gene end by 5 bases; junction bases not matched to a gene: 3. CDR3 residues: CATSRGGGPETQYF. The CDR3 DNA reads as TGTGCCACCAGCAGAGGCGGGGGGCCGGAGACCCAGTACTTC.

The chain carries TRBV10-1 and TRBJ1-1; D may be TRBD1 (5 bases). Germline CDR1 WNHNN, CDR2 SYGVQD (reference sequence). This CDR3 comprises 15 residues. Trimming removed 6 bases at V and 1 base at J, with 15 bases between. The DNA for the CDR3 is TGCGCCAGCAGCCGCGACAGATCCTCGAACACTGAAGCTTTCTTT. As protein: CASSRDRSSNTEAFF.

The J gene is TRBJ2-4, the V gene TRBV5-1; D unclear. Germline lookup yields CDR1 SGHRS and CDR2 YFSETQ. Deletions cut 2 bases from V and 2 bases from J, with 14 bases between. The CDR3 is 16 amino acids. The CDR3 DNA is TGCGCCAGCAGCTTATCTACCGGGTCCTCCAAAAACATTCAGTACTTC. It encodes CASSLSTGSSKNIQYF.

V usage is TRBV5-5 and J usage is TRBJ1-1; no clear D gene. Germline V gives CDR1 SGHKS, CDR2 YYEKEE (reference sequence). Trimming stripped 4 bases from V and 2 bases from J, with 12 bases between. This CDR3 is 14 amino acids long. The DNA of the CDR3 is TGTGCCAGCAGCCTTGTACAGTCTAACACTGAAGCTTTCTTT. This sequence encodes CASSLVQSNTEAFF.

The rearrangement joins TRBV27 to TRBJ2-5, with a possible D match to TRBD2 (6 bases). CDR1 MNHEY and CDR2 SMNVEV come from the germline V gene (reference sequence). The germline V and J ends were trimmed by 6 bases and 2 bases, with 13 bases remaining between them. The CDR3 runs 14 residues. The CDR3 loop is CASRPTGGQETQYF. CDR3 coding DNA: TGTGCCAGCAGACCAACAGGAGGGCAAGAGACCCAGTACTTC.

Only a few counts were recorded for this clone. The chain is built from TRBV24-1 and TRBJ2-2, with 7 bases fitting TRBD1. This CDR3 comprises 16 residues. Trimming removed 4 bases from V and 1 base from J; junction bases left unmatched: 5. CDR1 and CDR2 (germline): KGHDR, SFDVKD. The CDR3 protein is CATSDLRQGNTGELFF. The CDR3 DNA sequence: TGTGCCACCAGTGACCTTAGACAGGGGAACACCGGGGAGCTGTTTTTT.

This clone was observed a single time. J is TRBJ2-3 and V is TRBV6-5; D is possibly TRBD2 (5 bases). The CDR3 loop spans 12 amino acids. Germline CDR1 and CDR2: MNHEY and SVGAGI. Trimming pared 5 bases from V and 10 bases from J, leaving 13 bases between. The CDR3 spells CASSPLGKAQYF. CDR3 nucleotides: TGTGCCAGCAGTCCTCTCGGGAAGGCGCAGTATTTT.

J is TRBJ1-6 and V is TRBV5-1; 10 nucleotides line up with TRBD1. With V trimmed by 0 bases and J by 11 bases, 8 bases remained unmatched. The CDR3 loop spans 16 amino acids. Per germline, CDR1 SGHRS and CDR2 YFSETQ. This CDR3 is CASSLAGQGVGTPLHF. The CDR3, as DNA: TGCGCCAGCAGCTTGGCAGGACAGGGGGTGGGGACACCCCTCCACTTT.

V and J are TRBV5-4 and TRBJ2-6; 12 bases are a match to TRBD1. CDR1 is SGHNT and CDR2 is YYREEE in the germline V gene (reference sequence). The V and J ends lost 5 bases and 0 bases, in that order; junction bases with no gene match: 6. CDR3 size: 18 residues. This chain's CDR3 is CASRLPGQGASGANVLTF. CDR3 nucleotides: TGTGCCAGCAGGCTCCCGGGACAGGGGGCCTCTGGGGCCAACGTCCTGACTTTC. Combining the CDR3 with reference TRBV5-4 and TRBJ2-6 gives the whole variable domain ETGVTQSPTHLIKTRGQQVTLRCSSQSGHNTVSWYQQALGQGPQFIFQYYREEENGRGNFPPRFSGLQFPNYSSELNVNALELDDSALYLCASRLPGQGASGANVLTFGAGSRLTVL.

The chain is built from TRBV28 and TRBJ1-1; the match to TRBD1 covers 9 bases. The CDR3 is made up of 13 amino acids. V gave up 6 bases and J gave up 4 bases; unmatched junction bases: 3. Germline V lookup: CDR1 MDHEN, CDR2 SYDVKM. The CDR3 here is CASRRQGGTEAFF. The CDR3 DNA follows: TGTGCCAGCAGACGACAGGGGGGCACTGAAGCTTTCTTT.

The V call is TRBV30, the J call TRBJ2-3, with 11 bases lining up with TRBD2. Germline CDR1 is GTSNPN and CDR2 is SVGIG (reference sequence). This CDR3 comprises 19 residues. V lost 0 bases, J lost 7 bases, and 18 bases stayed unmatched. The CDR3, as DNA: TGTGCCTGGAGTGTAAGGGGGCTAGCGGGAGGCCCGGCCCTATATACGCAGTATTTT. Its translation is CAWSVRGLAGGPALYTQYF.

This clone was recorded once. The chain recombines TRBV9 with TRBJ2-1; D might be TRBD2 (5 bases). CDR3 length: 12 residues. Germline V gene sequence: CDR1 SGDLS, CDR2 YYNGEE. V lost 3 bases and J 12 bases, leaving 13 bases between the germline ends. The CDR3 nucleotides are TGTGCCAGCAGCGATGCACTGAGCGGGCAGTTCTTC. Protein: CASSDALSGQFF.

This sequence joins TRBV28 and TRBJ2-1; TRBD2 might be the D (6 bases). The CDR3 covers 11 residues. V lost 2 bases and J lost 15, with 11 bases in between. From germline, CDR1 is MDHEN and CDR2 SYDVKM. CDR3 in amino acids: CASSLRGTAFF. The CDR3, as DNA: TGTGCCAGCAGTTTACGGGGGACGGCGTTCTTC. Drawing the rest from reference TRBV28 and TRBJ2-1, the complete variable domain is DVKVTQSSRYLVKRTGEKVFLECVQDMDHENMFWYRQDPGLGLRLIYFSYDVKMKEKGDIPEGYSVSREKKERFSLILESASTNQTSMYLCASSLRGTAFFGPGTRLTVL.

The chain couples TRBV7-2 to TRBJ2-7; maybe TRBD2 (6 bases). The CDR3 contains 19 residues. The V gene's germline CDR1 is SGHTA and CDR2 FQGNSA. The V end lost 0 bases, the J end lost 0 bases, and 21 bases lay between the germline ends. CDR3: CASSLAATGPGGTSYEQYF. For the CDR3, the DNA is TGTGCCAGCAGCTTAGCGGCCACGGGCCCGGGCGGGACCTCCTACGAGCAGTACTTC.

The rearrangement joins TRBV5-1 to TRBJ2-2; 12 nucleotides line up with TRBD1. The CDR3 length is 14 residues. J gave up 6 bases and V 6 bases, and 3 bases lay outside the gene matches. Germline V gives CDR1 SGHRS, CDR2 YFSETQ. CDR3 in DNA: TGCGCCAGCACTCGGGACAGGGGGCCCGGGGAGCTGTTTTTT. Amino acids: CASTRDRGPGELFF.

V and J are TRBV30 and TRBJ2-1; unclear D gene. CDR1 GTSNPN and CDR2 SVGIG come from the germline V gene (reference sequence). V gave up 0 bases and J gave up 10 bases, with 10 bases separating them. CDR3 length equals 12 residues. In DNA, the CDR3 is TGTGCCTGGAGTGTATTTGGCAGGGAGCAGTTCTTC. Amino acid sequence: CAWSVFGREQFF.

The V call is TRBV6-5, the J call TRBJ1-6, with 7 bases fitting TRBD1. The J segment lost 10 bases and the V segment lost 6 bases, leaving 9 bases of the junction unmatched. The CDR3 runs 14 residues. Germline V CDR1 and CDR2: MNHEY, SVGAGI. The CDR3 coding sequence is TGTGCCAGCAGGACTACAGGGGAGCGCTCACCCCTCCACTTT. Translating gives CASRTTGERSPLHF.

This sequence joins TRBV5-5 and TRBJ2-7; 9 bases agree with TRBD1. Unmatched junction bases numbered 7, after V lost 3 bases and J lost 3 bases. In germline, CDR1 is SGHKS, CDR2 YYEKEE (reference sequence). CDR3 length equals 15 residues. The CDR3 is CASSSSGTGFYEQYF. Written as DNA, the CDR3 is TGTGCCAGCAGCTCTTCCGGGACAGGGTTCTACGAGCAGTACTTC. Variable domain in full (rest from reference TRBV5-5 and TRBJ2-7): DAGVTQSPTHLIKTRGQQVTLRCSPISGHKSVSWYQQVLGQGPQFIFQYYEKEERGRGNFPDRFSARQFPNYSSELNVNALLLGDSALYLCASSSSGTGFYEQYFGPGTRLTVT.

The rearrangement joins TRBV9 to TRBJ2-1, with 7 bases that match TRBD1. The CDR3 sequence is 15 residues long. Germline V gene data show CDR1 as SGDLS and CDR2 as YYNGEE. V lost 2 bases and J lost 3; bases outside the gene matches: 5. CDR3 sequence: CASSVGDRRYNEQFF. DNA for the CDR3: TGTGCCAGCAGCGTCGGGGACAGACGCTACAATGAGCAGTTCTTC.

CDR3 bases: TGTGCCAGCAGCTTTAAGGGGTCCGGGGAGCTGTTTTTT. It codes for CASSFKGSGELFF. The chain combines TRBV7-3 with TRBJ2-2, with a weak D call TRBD1 (5 bases). V was trimmed by 3 bases and J by 6 bases, leaving 8 bases between them. CDR1 is SGHTA and CDR2 is FQGTGA in the germline V gene. This CDR3 is built from 13 residues. Complete variable domain (other parts from reference TRBV7-3 and TRBJ2-2): GAGVSQTPSNKVTEKGKYVELRCDPISGHTALYWYRQSLGQGPEFLIYFQGTGAADDSGLPNDRFFAVRPEGSVSTLKIQRTERGDSAVYLCASSFKGSGELFFGEGSRLTVL.

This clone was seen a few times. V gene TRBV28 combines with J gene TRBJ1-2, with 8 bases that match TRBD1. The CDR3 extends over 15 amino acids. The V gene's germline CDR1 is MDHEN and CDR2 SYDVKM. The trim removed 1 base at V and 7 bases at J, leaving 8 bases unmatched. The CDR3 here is CASSLSGGGWSGYTF. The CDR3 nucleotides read TGTGCCAGCAGTTTATCAGGGGGCGGGTGGTCTGGCTACACCTTC.

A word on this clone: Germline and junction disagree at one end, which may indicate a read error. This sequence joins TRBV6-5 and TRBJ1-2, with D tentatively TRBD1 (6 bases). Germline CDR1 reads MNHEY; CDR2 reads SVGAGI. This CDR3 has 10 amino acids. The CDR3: CASSTTGPLF. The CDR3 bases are TGTGCCAGCAGCACTACAGGGCCGCTGTTC.